Here is one TCR beta chain with its context. Its cognate antigen is unknown. These data are taken from a study of cytomegalovirus exposure and HLA in healthy donors. The study, taken as a whole, reports: In an earlier analysis, productive rearrangement rates for most beta V segments clustered near 87% or 30%. Later findings reportedly placed an Asian-associated ancestry cluster below the approximately 650-donor mean for N-insertions.

Germline-derived CDR1 and CDR2 are MGHRA and YSYEKL. CDR3 size: 16 residues. V was clipped by 6 bases and J by 0 bases; unmatched bases: 10. PCR amplification relied on 60 Vbeta primers (plus 13 Jbeta primers). TCRdb's copy holds only in-frame clones and misses some; the assay was immunoSEQ multiplex PCR. The sample contains 150,000 to 200,000 clones, about 81% of which appear only once. The TCR sequence derives from a man aged 18 to 30 in good health and CMV-seronegative. The genes are TRBV4-1 and TRBJ2-7; TRBD1 matches 8 bases. Sequencing was carried out using PBMCs. CDR3 region: CASSSTGGSFSYEQYF. The DNA of the CDR3 is TGCGCCAGCAGTTCTACAGGGGGTTCGTTCTCCTACGAGCAGTACTTC.